This TCR beta chain stems from a study of T cells after posttransplantation cyclophosphamide. Methotrexate plus calcineurin inhibitor accompanied controls' myeloablative marrow transplants; sampling was 1 year later. This clone was detected a few times. The antigen is undetermined. TCRdb's copy holds only in-frame clones and misses some; the assay was immunoSEQ multiplex PCR. In the table there are roughly 16,000 clones, around nine tenths of which are singletons. Broader study findings: Blood and skin or GI T cell repertoires showed limited TRB overlap. Recipient CMV seropositivity and CMV reactivation strongly tracked TRB clonality.

Trimming cost V 5 bases and J 7 bases; bases outside gene matches: 5. CDR1 is WNHNN and CDR2 is SYGVQD in the germline V gene (reference sequence). CDR3 length: 14 amino acids. This material consisted of PBMCs, taken after an allogeneic stem cell transplant with a calcineurin inhibitor and methotrexate. This sequence originates from a male patient in his 50s who received an allogeneic stem cell transplant from an unrelated donor, was CMV-positive, and had chronic GVHD only. Some T cells here may be from the graft donor. The chain recombines TRBV10-1 with TRBJ1-6; 7 bases fit TRBD1. The CDR3 is CASSKGGENSPLHF. The CDR3 bases are TGCGCCAGCAGTAAAGGGGGCGAAAATTCACCCCTCCACTTT.